This T cell receptor beta chain appears in the sequencing data of a study of blood T cell repertoires in COVID-19. The repertoire was sequenced with immunoSEQ multiplex PCR; TCRdb's copy has only in-frame clones and lacks some. The sample holds around 300,000 clones, 90% seen once. Deletions cut 0 bases from V and 2 bases from J, with 14 bases between. The CDR3 is 16 residues long. Germline CDR1 SGHTS, CDR2 YDEGEE. The sequence was obtained from a woman in her 50s with COVID-19, enrolled during active disease. Sample: peripheral blood. The chain recombines TRBV5-8 with TRBJ1-2, with D possibly being TRBD1 (6 bases). CDR3 nucleotides: TGTGCCAGCAGCTTGGGTACAGGGATTCTGAACTATGGCTACACCTTC. Translating gives CASSLGTGILNYGYTF.